A selection of T cell receptor beta chains follows, all from one sample in a study of blood T cell repertoires in COVID-19. Measured with immunoSEQ multiplex PCR; TCRdb has only the in-frame clones, and not every one. This table has a few hundred thousand clones, about nine tenths appearing once. Sample: PBMCs or T cells enriched from blood (not recorded which). The origin of the receptors is a woman aged 25 to 39 who had been exposed to COVID-19. Each CDR3 is given with its conserved first and last residue. A D gene is named only where the DNA matches it firmly. Expanded clones are given a class, and other clones once, few, many or no size at all.

>TRBJ1-3|-|TRBV7-8|-
TGTGCCAGCAGCCGAACTCAGGGGCCCTTAAACACCATATATTTT
CASSRTQGPLNTIYF
>TRBJ2-7|TRBD1|TRBV11-2|-
TGTGCCAGCAGCCCCCCGGGACAGGGGGCTGGGGAGCAGTACTTC
CASSPPGQGAGEQYF
>TRBJ1-6|-|TRBV7-9|once
TGTGCCAGCAGCCCTCTGGCAGGCAGTTCACCCCTCCACTTT
CASSPLAGSSPLHF
>TRBJ2-7|TRBD1|TRBV5-1|once
TGCGCCAGCAGCCGGACCGGGACAGGGGGGGACGAGCAGTACTTC
CASSRTGTGGDEQYF
>TRBJ1-1|TRBD1|TRBV7-3|-
TGTGCCAGCAGCTCGGACCCAGGGGGGACTGAAGCTTTCTTT
CASSSDPGGTEAFF
>TRBJ1-1|-|TRBV7-3|-
TGTGCCAGCAGCTTAAATCTGGCCACTGAAGCTTTCTTT
CASSLNLATEAFF
>TRBJ2-1|-|TRBV10-3|-
TGTGCCATCACCGGGCCTAGCGCCGACAATGAGCAGTTCTTC
CAITGPSADNEQFF
>TRBJ2-3|TRBD1|TRBV6-5|-
TGTGCCAGCAGTTACTCGGGACAGGGGAGAGGTACGCAGTATTTT
CASSYSGQGRGTQYF
>TRBJ1-3|-|TRBV19|-
TGTGCCAGTAGTACCTCGACAGCCTCTGGAAACACCATATATTTT
CASSTSTASGNTIYF
>TRBJ1-2|TRBD1|TRBV19|-
TGTGCCAGTCGACATCCGGGACAGGGGAACTATGGCTACACCTTC
CASRHPGQGNYGYTF
>TRBJ1-3|TRBD1|TRBV5-1|-
TGCGCCAGCAGCTGGGGGGACAGCTCTGGAAACACCATATATTTT
CASSWGDSSGNTIYF
>TRBJ1-1|TRBD1|TRBV5-1|-
TGCGCCAGCAGGCAGGGGACAGTCACTGAAGCTTTCTTT
CASRQGTVTEAFF
>TRBJ2-5|-|TRBV27|-
TGTGCCAGCACACTCGGGGGGCGGCCACAAGAGACCCAGTACTTC
CASTLGGRPQETQYF
>TRBJ2-7|-|TRBV27|-
TGTGCCAGCAGTTTATCGCCCTCGGGTTACGAGCAGTACTTC
CASSLSPSGYEQYF
>TRBJ2-2|-|TRBV30|-
TGTGCCTGGAAGGTACAGGGAGGGACCGGGGAGCTGTTTTTT
CAWKVQGGTGELFF
>TRBJ2-3|TRBD2|TRBV24-1|-
TGTGCCACCAGTGACCCGGGACTAGCGGGCACAGATACGCAGTATTTT
CATSDPGLAGTDTQYF
>TRBJ2-2|TRBD1|TRBV7-3|-
TGTGCCAGCAGCCCACAGACAGGGGATACCGGGGAGCTGTTTTTT
CASSPQTGDTGELFF
>TRBJ1-3|-|TRBV3-1/TRBV3-2|-
TGTGCCAGCAGTGCGGGCCGTCCCTCTGGAAACACCATATATTTT
CASSAGRPSGNTIYF
>TRBJ2-2|TRBD2|TRBV7-8|-
TGTGCCAGCAGCTTAGCCCCACTAGCGGGGACCTATGGGGAGCTGTTTTTT
CASSLAPLAGTYGELFF
>TRBJ1-5|TRBD1|TRBV18|-
TGTGCCAGCTCTCCCGGGACAGGCACCCAGCCCCAGCATTTT
CASSPGTGTQPQHF
>TRBJ2-7|-|TRBV5-1|-
TGCGCCAGCAGCTTGGGACAGCAGACCTACGAGCAGTACTTC
CASSLGQQTYEQYF
>TRBJ1-4|-|TRBV19|-
TGTGCCAGTAGTATAGTTTACAGAAGCAATGAAAAACTGTTTTTT
CASSIVYRSNEKLFF
>TRBJ2-7|-|TRBV3-1/TRBV3-2|few
TGTGCCAGCGGGAGTGGCTACGAGCAGTACTTC
CASGSGYEQYF
>TRBJ1-5|-|TRBV15|few
TGTGCCACCAGCAGGTTAAATCAGCCCCAGCATTTT
CATSRLNQPQHF
>TRBJ2-7|TRBD1|TRBV7-2|-
TGTGCCAGCAGCCCGGGACAGGGTCTGGACGAGCAGTACTTC
CASSPGQGLDEQYF
>TRBJ2-7|-|TRBV28|-
TGTGCCAGCAGTTTCCCCTTAACAGGGATCAGTCTCTACGAGCAGTACTTC
CASSFPLTGISLYEQYF
>TRBJ2-1|-|TRBV3-1/TRBV3-2|-
TGTGCCAGCAGCCAAGGAGGTCCGGTTAATGAGCAGTTCTTC
CASSQGGPVNEQFF
>TRBJ2-7|-|TRBV7-9|-
TGTGCCAGCAGTCATACTTGGTTCGAGCAGTACTTC
CASSHTWFEQYF
>TRBJ2-7|TRBD2|TRBV28|-
TGTGCCAGCAGTTTCGACCCTTTGTCTAGCGGCCAAAAAGCCTACGAGCAGTACTTC
CASSFDPLSSGQKAYEQYF
>TRBJ2-1|-|TRBV9|-
TGTGCCAGCACCCCCCCAGGAAATGAGCAGTTCTTC
CASTPPGNEQFF
>TRBJ2-1|-|TRBV7-6|-
TGTGCCAGCAGCCTGGCGGGGAGAGGGGGAGGGAGATACAATGAGCAGTTCTTC
CASSLAGRGGGRYNEQFF
>TRBJ2-5|-|TRBV5-4|-
TGTGCCAGCAGCTTTGGCGGATTACAAGAGACCCAGTACTTC
CASSFGGLQETQYF
>TRBJ2-7|-|TRBV9|-
TGTGCCAGCAGCGTAGAAGTTGGTGCGGGGTCCTACGAGCAGTACTTC
CASSVEVGAGSYEQYF
>TRBJ1-4|-|TRBV3-1/TRBV3-2|-
TGTGCCAGCAGCCCCATTTACAGTAATGAAAAACTGTTTTTT
CASSPIYSNEKLFF
>TRBJ2-5|TRBD1|TRBV24-1|-
TGTGCCACCAGTGATTTTGGGACAGGGGCCCCGGAGACCCAGTACTTC
CATSDFGTGAPETQYF